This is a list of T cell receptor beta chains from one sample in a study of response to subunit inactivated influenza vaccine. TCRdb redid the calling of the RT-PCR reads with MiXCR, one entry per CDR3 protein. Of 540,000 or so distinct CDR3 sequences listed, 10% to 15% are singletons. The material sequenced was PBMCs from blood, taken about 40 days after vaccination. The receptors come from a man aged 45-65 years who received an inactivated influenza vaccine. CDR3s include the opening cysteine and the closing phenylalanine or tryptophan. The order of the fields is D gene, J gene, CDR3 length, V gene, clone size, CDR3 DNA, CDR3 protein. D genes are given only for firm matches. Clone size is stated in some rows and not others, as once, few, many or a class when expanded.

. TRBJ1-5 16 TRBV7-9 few TGTGCCAGCAGCTTAGAGGCGGCCGCCGGGGATCAGCCCCAGCATTTT CASSLEAAAGDQPQHF
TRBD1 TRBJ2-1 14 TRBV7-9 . TGTGCCAGCAGCCGGGACAGGGGGCTGAATGAGCAGTTCTTC CASSRDRGLNEQFF
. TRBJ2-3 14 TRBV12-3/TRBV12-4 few TGTGCCAGCAGTGGCAGGGGGGGAGGAGATACGCAGTATTTT CASSGRGGGDTQYF
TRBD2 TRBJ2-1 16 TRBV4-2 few TGTGCCAGCAGCCAAGGGCTAGCGGGGTTTCACAATGAGCAGTTCTTC CASSQGLAGFHNEQFF
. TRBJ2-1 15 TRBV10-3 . TGTGCCATCAGTGAGTCGAACATTAGAGTCAATGAGCAGTTCTTC CAISESNIRVNEQFF
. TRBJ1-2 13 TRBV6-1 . TGTGCCAGCAGTCCGACAGACCCCTATGGCTACACCTTC CASSPTDPYGYTF
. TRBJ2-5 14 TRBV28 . TGTGCCAGCAGCCAAAGGGACGGTCAAGAGACCCAGTACTTC CASSQRDGQETQYF
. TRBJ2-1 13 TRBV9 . TGTGCCAGCAGCCCCCCGTACGCGGGGGAGCAGTTCTTC CASSPPYAGEQFF
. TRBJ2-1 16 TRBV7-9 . TGTGCCAGCAGCCCCGGGACAAGCATCTCCTACAATGAGCAGTTCTTC CASSPGTSISYNEQFF
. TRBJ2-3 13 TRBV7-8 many TGTGCCAGCAGCTTAGGGCAGGCAGATACGCAGTATTTT CASSLGQADTQYF
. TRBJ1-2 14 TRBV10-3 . TGTGCCATCAGTGAGCAGGGTGTGGGCTATGGCTACACCTTC CAISEQGVGYGYTF
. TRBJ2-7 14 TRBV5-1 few TGCGCCAGCAGCTTGCGGACGGCTAACTACGAGCAGTACTTC CASSLRTANYEQYF
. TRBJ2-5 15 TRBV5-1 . TGCGCCAGCACCACTCCGGGGTCCAACCAAGAGACCCAGTACTTC CASTTPGSNQETQYF
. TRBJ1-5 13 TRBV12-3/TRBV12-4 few TGTGCCAGCAGCCCCAACCAGCATCAGCCCCAGCATTTT CASSPNQHQPQHF
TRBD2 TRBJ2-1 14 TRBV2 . TGTGCCAGCAGCCGAGGTAGCGGGAGGGCTGAGCAGTTCTTC CASSRGSGRAEQFF
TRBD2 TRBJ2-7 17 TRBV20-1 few TGCAGTGCTGGGCGAACTAGCGGGGGGGCCCGAGTCTACGAGCAGTACTTC CSAGRTSGGARVYEQYF
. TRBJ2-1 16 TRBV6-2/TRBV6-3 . TGTGCCAGCAGTTCGGCGGGGTCAAGCTTCTACAATGAGCAGTTCTTC CASSSAGSSFYNEQFF
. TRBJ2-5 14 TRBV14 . TGTGCCAGCAGCCAACGACACTCCCGGGAGACCCAGTACTTC CASSQRHSRETQYF
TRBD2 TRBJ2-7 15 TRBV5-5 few TGTGCCAGCAGCCGGCTAGCGGAAAGCTCCTACGAGCAGTACTTC CASSRLAESSYEQYF
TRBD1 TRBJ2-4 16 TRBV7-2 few TGTGCCAGCAGCAACTGGGACAGGGGGCCCGAAAACATTCAGTACTTC CASSNWDRGPENIQYF
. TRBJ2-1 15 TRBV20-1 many TGCAGTGCTAGAGATGGAGCGGGTACCTACAATGAGCAGTTCTTC CSARDGAGTYNEQFF
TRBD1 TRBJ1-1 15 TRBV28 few TGTGCCAGCAGTATACCACGGACAGGGGCTGCTGAAGCTTTCTTT CASSIPRTGAAEAFF
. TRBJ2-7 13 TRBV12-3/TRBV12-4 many TGTGCCAGCAGGAGGGGACCCCAGGGAGAGCAGTACTTC CASRRGPQGEQYF
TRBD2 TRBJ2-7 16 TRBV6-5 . TGTGCCAGCAGTTACGGACTAGCTGGCCCCACCTACGAGCAGTACTTC CASSYGLAGPTYEQYF
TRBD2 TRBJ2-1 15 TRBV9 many TGTGCCAGCAGCGTAACCAGCGGGAGTGATGGTGAGCAGTTCTTC CASSVTSGSDGEQFF
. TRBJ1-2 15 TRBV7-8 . TGTGCCAGCAGCTTAGGGCAGGGCGAAAACTATGGCTACACCTTC CASSLGQGENYGYTF
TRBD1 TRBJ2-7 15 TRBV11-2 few TGTGCCAGCAGCTGGGGGACAGCGAATCTACAAGAGCAGTACTTC CASSWGTANLQEQYF
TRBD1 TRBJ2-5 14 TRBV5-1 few TGCGCCAGCAGCAAGGACAGGCCGGGGGAGACCCAGTACTTC CASSKDRPGETQYF
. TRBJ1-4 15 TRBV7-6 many TGTGCCAGCAGCCCCGAGTACTCTCTTAGTGAAAAACTGTTTTTT CASSPEYSLSEKLFF
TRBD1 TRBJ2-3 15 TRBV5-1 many TGCGCCAGCAGCTTCCGACAGGGGAGGACAGATACGCAGTATTTT CASSFRQGRTDTQYF
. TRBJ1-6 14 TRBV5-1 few TGCGCCAGCAGCTTGGCAGGGCTGGGTTCACCCCTCCACTTT CASSLAGLGSPLHF
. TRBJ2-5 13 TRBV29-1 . TGCAGCGTTGAAGGACGCGGCGTAGAGACCCAGTACTTC CSVEGRGVETQYF
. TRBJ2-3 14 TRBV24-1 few TGTGCCACCAGTGACCCCCGATACACAGATACGCAGTATTTT CATSDPRYTDTQYF
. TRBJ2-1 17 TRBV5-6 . TGTGCCAGCAGCTCCCCCTTTGGGGGGAGTAACTACAATGAGCAGTTCTTC CASSSPFGGSNYNEQFF
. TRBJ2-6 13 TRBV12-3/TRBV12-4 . TGTGCCAGCAGTTTACTTGGGGCCAACGTCCTGACTTTC CASSLLGANVLTF
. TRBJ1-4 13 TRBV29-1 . TGCAGCGTTTGCCGGGATGCCAATGAAAAACTGTTTTTT CSVCRDANEKLFF
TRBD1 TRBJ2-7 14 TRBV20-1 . TGCAGTGCTCCAGGACAGGGAATTTCCTACGAGCAGTACTTC CSAPGQGISYEQYF
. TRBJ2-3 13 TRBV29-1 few TGCAGCGTTGTGCGTCTGGGGGCAGATACGCAGTATTTT CSVVRLGADTQYF
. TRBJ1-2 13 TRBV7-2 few TGTGCCAGCAGCTTTGAGACAGGTTCAGGCTACACCTTC CASSFETGSGYTF
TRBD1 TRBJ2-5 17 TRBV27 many TGTGCCAGCAGTGTCACCTCCTTGACAGGGCCACAAGAGACCCAGTACTTC CASSVTSLTGPQETQYF
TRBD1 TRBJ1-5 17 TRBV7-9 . TGTGCCAGCAGCTTAGTAGCAGGGGGGTATAGCAATCAGCCCCAGCATTTT CASSLVAGGYSNQPQHF
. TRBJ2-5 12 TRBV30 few TGTGCCTGGAGTGTCCCTGAAGAGACCCAGTACTTC CAWSVPEETQYF
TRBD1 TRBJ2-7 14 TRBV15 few TGTGCCACCAGCAGCTACAGGGGGCGATACGAGCAGTACTTC CATSSYRGRYEQYF
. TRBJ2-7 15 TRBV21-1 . TGTGCCAGCAGCAAAGTTTCGGACGCCTCCTACGAGCAGTACTTC CASSKVSDASYEQYF
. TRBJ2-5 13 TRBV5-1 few TGCGCCAGCTGCCTTCTGAGCCAAGAGACCCAGTACTTC CASCLLSQETQYF
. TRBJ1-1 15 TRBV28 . TGTGCCAGCAGTTCTATTGACACCTCGAGGGCTGAAGCTTTCTTT CASSSIDTSRAEAFF
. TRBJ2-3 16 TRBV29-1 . TGCAGCGTTGAAGATCGGCGTCAGTCTAGCACAGATACGCAGTATTTT CSVEDRRQSSTDTQYF
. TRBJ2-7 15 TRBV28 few TGTGCCAGCAGTTTCCCGACGGAAGCCTCCTACGAGCAGTACTTC CASSFPTEASYEQYF
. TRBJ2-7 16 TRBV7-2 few TGTGCCAGCAGCTTTCCCGGGGACGGCTTGGCCTACGAGCAGTACTTC CASSFPGDGLAYEQYF
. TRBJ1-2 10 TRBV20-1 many TGCAGTGTCCATGACTATGGCTACACCTTC CSVHDYGYTF
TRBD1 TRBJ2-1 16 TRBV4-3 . TGCGCCAGCAGCCGGAGGCCCCGACAGGGAGACAATGAGCAGTTCTTC CASSRRPRQGDNEQFF
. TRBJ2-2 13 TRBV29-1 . TGCAGCGTTGAGAGCGGGTTCACCGGGGAGCTGTTTTTT CSVESGFTGELFF
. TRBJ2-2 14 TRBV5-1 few TGCGCCAGCAAGGGGGACACAGCGGCCGGGGAGCTGTTTTTT CASKGDTAAGELFF
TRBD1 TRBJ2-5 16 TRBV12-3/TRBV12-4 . TGTGCCAGCAGCCCAGACAGGGGGCAAAAGAGGGAGACCCAGTACTTC CASSPDRGQKRETQYF